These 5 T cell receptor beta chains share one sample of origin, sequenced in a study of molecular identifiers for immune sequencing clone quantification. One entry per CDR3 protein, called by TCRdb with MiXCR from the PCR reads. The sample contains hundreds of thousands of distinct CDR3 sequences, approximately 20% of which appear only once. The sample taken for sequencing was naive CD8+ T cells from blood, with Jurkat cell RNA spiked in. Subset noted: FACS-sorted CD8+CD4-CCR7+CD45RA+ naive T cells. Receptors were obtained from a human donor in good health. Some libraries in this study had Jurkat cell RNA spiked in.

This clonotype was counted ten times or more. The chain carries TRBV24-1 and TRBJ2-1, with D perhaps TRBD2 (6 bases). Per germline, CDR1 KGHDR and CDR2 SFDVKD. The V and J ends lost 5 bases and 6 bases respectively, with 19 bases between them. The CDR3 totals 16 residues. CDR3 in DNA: TGTGCCACCAGTGGGCCGACCGGCGGGGTGAGCAATGAGCAGTTCTTC. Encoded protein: CATSGPTGGVSNEQFF.

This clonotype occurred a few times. The CDR3 DNA sequence: TGTGCCAGCAGCCAAGATTTATTAGGGACAGGGTCCTTTTACGAGCAGTACTTC. Protein sequence: CASSQDLLGTGSFYEQYF. The chain carries TRBV3-1 and TRBJ2-7; 9 bases agree with TRBD1. Germline V gene lookup returns CDR1 LGHDT and CDR2 YNNKEL (reference sequence). This CDR3 has 18 residues. The trim removed 0 bases at V and 4 bases at J, leaving 13 bases unmatched.

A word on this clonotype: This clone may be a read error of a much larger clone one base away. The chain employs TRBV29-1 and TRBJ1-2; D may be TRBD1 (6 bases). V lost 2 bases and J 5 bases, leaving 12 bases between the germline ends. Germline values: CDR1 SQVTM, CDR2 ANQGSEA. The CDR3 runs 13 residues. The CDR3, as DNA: TGCAGCGTTGAAAGACAGGTAGGATATGGCTACACCTTC. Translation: CSVERQVGYGYTF.

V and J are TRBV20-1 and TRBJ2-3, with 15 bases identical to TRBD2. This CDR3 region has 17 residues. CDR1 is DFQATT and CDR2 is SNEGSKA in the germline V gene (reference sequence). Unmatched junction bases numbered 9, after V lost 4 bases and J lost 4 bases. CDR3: CSAIWTSGGAFSDTQYF. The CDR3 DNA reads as TGCAGTGCTATTTGGACTAGCGGGGGGGCCTTTTCAGATACGCAGTATTTT.

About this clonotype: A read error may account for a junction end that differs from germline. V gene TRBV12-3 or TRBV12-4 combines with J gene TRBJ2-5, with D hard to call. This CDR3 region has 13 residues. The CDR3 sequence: CTSSLADPETQYF. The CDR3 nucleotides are TGTACCAGCAGTTTAGCCGACCCAGAGACCCAGTACTTC.